A single sample gave rise to the 10 T cell receptor beta chains below, sequenced in a study of T cell repertoires in cytomegalovirus infection. For these TCRs, the target antigens are not known. TCRdb analysed the reads with MiXCR anew, one entry per CDR3 protein. This sample carries about 180,000 distinct CDR3 sequences, less than 25% of them seen once, and the ten largest clones take 20% to 30%. This material consisted of CD8+ T cells from cultured PBMCs, taken from culture after CMV antigen stimulation. The origin of the receptors is a human donor in good health (CMV status not recorded). Some clones in this sample may be carry-over from other donors' samples.

DNA of the CDR3: TGCGCCAGCAGCCAAGGCACGATCTCTGGAAACACCATATATTTT. Its translation: CASSQGTISGNTIYF. The rearrangement links TRBV4-1 to TRBJ1-3, with unresolved D. Germline V lookup: CDR1 MGHRA, CDR2 YSYEKL. Trimming stripped 1 base from V and 0 bases from J, with 7 bases between. This CDR3 spans 15 amino acids.

This chain links TRBV7-2 with TRBJ1-1, with D unresolved. Between the trimmed V and J ends, which lost 4 bases and 3 bases, there was a span of 12 bases. CDR1 SGHTA and CDR2 FQGNSA come from the germline V gene. The CDR3 covers 14 residues. The CDR3 protein is CASSSAGLHTEAFF. The CDR3 DNA is TGTGCCAGCAGCTCCGCAGGCTTGCACACTGAAGCTTTCTTT.

The gene calls are TRBV7-8 and TRBJ1-4; possibly TRBD1 for D (5 bases). The V end was cut by 2 bases, the J end by 6 bases, with 16 bases between. Germline V gene lookup returns CDR1 SGHVS and CDR2 FQNEAQ. This CDR3 is built from 16 residues. CDR3 nucleotide sequence: TGTGCCAGCAGCTTAACCTCCGGGACGCTTTATGAAAAACTGTTTTTT. Translating gives CASSLTSGTLYEKLFF.

V usage is TRBV7-2 and J usage is TRBJ2-7; the D is unclear. V lost 2 bases and J lost 5, with 10 bases in between. This CDR3 has 13 amino acids. From germline, CDR1 is SGHTA and CDR2 FQGNSA. Written as DNA, the CDR3 is TGTGCCAGCAGCTTAACTATCCTAGACGAGCAGTACTTC. The encoded protein is CASSLTILDEQYF.

The chain combines TRBV2 with TRBJ2-3, with 14 bases fitting TRBD2. With 1 base clipped from V and 2 bases from J, the junction kept 5 bases outside the gene matches. CDR3 length equals 18 residues. Per germline, CDR1 SNHLY and CDR2 FYNNEI. The CDR3 DNA is TGTGCCAGCAGTGAAGAGACTAGCGGGGGGGCTATCACAGATACGCAGTATTTT. Translation: CASSEETSGGAITDTQYF.

This clonotype was recorded a few times. V usage is TRBV27 and J usage is TRBJ2-5; D is unclear. This CDR3 spans 14 amino acids. Deletions cut 5 bases from V and 2 bases from J, with 12 bases between. Germline V gives CDR1 MNHEY, CDR2 SMNVEV (reference sequence). The CDR3 loop reads CASSPSLRQETQYF. The CDR3 DNA follows: TGTGCCAGCAGTCCGTCCCTTAGGCAAGAGACCCAGTACTTC.

This clonotype was observed a few times. J is TRBJ1-4 and V is TRBV7-2; D is possibly TRBD1 (5 bases). CDR3 length equals 15 residues. V lost 5 bases and J 8 bases, leaving 18 bases between the germline ends. Germline V gene sequence: CDR1 SGHTA, CDR2 FQGNSA. CDR3 amino acids: CASSPEGVMGEKLFF. CDR3 nucleotide sequence: TGTGCCAGCAGCCCCGAAGGGGTAATGGGGGAAAAACTGTTTTTT.

The J gene is TRBJ2-3, the V gene TRBV6-6; 10 nucleotides line up with TRBD2. This CDR3 comprises 16 residues. Germline CDR1 is MNHNY and CDR2 is SVGAGI (reference sequence). After removal of 0 bases from V and 6 bases from J, the junction contained 6 bases not matched to a gene. DNA of the CDR3: TGTGCCAGCAGTTACTCCGTAGCGGGGGGAAGGGATACGCAGTATTTT. This codes for CASSYSVAGGRDTQYF.

The chain couples TRBV6-2 or TRBV6-3 to TRBJ2-1; weak D call: TRBD2 (5 bases). The germline V gene has CDR1 MNHEY and CDR2 SVGEGT. V gave up 0 bases and J gave up 4 bases, with 16 bases separating them. The CDR3 length is 17 residues. CDR3 amino acids: CASSYSMPEVGYNEQFF. In DNA, the CDR3 is TGTGCCAGCAGTTACTCTATGCCGGAGGTGGGTTACAATGAGCAGTTCTTC.

This clonotype occurred a few times. The gene calls are TRBV12-3 or TRBV12-4 and TRBJ2-3; D is perhaps TRBD1 (6 bases). Between the trimmed V and J ends, which lost 8 bases and 8 bases, there was a span of 26 bases. This CDR3 spans 16 amino acids. The CDR3 sequence: CASGVSPRGSIGTQYF. Written as DNA, the CDR3 is TGTGCCAGCGGAGTTTCGCCGAGGGGGAGTATCGGTACGCAGTATTTT.